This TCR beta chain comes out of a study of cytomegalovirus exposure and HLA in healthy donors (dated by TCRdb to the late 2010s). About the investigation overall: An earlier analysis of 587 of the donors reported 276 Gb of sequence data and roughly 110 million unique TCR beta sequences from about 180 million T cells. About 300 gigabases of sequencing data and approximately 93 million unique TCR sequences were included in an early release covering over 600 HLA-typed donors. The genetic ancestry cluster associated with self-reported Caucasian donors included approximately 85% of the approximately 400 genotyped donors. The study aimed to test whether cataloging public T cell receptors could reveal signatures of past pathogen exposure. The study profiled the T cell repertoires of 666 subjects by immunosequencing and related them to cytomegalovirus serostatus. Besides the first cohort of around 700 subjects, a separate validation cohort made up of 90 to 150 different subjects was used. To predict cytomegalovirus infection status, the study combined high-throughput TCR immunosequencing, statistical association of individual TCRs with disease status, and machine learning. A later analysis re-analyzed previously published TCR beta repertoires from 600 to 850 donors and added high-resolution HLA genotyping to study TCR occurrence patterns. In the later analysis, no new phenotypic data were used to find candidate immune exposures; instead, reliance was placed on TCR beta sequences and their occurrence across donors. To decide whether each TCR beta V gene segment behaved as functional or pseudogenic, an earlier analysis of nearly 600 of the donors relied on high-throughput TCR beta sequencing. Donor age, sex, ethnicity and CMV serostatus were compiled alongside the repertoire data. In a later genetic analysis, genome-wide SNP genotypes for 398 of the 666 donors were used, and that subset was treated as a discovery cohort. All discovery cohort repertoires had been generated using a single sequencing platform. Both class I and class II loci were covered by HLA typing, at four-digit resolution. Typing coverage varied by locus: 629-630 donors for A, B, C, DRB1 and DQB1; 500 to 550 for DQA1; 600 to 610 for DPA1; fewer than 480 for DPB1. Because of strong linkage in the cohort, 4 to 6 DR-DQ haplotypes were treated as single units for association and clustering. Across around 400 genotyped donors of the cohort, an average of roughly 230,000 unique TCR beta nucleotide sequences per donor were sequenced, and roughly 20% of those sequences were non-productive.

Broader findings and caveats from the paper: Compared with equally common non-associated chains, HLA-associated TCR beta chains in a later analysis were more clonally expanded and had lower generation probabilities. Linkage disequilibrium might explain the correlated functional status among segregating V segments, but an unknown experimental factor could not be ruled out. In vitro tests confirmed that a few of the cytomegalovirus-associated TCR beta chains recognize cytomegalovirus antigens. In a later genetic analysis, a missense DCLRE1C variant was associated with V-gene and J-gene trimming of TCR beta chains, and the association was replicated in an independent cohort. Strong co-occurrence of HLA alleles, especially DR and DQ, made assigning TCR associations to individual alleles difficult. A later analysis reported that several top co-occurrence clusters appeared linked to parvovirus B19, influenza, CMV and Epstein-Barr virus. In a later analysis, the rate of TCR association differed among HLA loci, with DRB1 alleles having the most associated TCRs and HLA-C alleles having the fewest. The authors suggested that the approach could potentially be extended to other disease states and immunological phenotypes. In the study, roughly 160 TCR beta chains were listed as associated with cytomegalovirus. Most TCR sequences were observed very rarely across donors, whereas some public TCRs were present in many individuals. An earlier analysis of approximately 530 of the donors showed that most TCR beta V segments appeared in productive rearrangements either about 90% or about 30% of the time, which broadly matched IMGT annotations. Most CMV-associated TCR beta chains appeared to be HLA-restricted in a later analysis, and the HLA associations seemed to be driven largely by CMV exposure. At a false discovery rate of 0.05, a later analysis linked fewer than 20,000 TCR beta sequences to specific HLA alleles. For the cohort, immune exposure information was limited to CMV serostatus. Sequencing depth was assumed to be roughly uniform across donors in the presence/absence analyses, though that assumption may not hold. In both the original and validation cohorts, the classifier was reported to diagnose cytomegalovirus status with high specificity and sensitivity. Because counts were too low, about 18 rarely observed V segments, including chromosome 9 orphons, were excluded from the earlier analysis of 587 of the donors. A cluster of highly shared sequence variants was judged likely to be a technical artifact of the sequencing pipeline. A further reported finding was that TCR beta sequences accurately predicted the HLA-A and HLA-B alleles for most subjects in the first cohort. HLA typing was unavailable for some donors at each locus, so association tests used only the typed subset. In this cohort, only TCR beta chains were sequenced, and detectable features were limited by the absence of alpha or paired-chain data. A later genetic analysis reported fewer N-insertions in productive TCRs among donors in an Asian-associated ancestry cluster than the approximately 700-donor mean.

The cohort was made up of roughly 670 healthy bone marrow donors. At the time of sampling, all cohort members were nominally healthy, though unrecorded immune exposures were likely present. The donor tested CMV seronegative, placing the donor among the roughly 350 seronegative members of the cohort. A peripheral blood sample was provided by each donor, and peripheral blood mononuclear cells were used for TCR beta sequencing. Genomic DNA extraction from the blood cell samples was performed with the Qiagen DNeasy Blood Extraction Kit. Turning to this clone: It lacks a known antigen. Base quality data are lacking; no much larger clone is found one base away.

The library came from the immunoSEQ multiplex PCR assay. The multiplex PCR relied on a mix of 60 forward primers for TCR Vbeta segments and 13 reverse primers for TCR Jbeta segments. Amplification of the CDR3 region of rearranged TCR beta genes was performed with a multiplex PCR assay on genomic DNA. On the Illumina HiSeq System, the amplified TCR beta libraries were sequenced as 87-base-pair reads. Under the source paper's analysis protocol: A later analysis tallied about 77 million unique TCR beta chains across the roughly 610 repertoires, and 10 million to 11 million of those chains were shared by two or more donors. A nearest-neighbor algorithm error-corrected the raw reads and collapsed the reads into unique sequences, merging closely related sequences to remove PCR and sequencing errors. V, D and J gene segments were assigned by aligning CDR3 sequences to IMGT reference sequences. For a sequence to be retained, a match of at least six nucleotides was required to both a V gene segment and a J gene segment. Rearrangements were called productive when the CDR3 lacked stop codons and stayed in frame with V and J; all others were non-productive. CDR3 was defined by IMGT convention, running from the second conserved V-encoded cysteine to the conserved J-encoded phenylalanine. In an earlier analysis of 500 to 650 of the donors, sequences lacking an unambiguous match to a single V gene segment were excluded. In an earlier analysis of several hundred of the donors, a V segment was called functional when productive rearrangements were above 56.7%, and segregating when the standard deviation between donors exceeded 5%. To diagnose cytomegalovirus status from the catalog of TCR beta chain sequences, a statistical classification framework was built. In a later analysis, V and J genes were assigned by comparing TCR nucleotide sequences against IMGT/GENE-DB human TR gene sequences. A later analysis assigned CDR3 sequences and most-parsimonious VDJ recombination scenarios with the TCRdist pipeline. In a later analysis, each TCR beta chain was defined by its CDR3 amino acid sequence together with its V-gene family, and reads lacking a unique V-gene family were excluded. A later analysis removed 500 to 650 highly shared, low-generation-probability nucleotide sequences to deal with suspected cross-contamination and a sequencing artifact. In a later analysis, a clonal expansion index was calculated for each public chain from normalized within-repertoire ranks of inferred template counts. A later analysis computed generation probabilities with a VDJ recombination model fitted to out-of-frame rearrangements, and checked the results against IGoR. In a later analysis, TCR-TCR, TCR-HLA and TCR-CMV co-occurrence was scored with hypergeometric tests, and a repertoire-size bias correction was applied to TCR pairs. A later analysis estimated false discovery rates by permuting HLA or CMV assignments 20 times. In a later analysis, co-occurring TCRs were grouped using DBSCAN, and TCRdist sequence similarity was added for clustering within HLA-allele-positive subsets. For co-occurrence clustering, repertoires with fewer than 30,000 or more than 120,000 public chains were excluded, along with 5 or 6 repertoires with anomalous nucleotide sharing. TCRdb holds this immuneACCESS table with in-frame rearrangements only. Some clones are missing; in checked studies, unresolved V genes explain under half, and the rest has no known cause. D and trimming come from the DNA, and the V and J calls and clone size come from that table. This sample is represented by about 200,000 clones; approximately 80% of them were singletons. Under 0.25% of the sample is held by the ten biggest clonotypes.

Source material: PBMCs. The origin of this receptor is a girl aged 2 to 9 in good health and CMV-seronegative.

The CDR3 protein: CSVEFSGSEGYTF. The DNA sequence follows: TGCAGCGTTGAGTTTTCGGGATCTGAAGGCTACACCTTC. The rearrangement combines TRBV29-1 with TRBJ1-2, with an unclear D gene assignment. The CDR3 covers 13 residues, taking in both the cysteine and the phenylalanine. CDR3 DNA only is kept here, 39 bases in frame from base 1. CDR1 and CDR2 are read off the germline V gene as SQVTM and ANQGSEA. V is reduced by 3 bases and J by 8 bases, leaving a spacing of 16 bases between them.